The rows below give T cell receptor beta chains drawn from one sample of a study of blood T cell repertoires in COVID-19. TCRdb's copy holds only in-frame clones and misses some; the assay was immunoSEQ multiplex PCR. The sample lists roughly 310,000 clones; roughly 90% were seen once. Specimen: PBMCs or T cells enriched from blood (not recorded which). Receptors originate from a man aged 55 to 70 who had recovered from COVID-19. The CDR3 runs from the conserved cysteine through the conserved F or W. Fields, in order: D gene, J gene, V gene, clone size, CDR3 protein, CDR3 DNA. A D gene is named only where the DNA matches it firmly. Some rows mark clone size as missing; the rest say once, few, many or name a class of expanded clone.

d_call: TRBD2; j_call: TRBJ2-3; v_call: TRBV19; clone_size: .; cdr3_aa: CASSKGLAGTDTQYF; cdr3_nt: TGTGCCAGTAGTAAGGGACTAGCGGGCACAGATACGCAGTATTTT
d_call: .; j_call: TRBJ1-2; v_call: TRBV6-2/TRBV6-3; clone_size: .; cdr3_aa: CASSYSTGAGYTF; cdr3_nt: TGTGCCAGCAGTTACTCAACGGGAGCTGGCTACACCTTC
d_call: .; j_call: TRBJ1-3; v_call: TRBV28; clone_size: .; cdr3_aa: CASREISGNTIYF; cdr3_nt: TGTGCCAGCAGGGAGATCTCTGGAAACACCATATATTTT
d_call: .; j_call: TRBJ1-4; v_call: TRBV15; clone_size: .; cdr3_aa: CATSRSSRAGSEKLFF; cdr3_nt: TGTGCCACCAGCAGATCGTCAAGGGCGGGTAGTGAAAAACTGTTTTTT
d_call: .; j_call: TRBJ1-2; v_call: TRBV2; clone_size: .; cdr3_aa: CASAADKNYGYTF; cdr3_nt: TGTGCCAGCGCGGCAGATAAAAACTATGGCTACACCTTC
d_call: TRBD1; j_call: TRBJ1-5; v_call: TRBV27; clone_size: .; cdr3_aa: CASSLVAGGSGQPQHF; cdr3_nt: TGTGCCAGCAGTTTAGTGGCAGGGGGGTCTGGGCAGCCCCAGCATTTT
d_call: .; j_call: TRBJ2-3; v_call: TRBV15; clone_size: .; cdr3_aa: CATSRGQATTDTQYF; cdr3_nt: TGTGCCACCAGCAGGGGACAAGCCACCACAGATACGCAGTATTTT
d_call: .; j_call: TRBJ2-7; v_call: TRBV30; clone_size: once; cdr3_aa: CAWNQVPAYEQYF; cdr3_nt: TGTGCCTGGAACCAGGTGCCTGCCTACGAGCAGTACTTC
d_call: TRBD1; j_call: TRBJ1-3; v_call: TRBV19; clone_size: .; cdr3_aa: CASSRPGTGSGNTIYF; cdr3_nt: TGTGCCAGTAGTAGGCCCGGGACAGGGTCAGGAAACACCATATATTTT
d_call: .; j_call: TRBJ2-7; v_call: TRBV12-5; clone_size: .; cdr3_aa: CASGSGFREQYF; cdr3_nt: TGTGCTAGTGGTTCCGGGTTTAGGGAGCAGTACTTC
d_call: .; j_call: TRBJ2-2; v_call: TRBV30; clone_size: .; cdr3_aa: CAWTPSLNTGELFF; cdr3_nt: TGTGCCTGGACTCCCTCCCTGAACACCGGGGAGCTGTTTTTT
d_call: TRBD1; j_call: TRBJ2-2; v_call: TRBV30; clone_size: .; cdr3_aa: CAWEQGIGAGELFF; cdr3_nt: TGTGCCTGGGAACAGGGGATAGGTGCCGGGGAGCTGTTTTTT
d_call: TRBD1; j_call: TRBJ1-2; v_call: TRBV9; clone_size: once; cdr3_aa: CASSVDTGGYGYTF; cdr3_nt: TGTGCCAGCAGCGTAGACACAGGGGGATATGGCTACACCTTC
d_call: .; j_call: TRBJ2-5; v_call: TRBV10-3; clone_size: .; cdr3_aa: CAISERGETQYF; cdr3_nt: TGTGCCATCAGTGAGCGGGGGGAGACCCAGTACTTC
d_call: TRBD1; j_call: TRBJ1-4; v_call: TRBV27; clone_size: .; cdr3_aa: CASSRQGSGEKLFF; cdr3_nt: TGTGCCAGCAGCCGACAGGGTTCCGGGGAAAAACTGTTTTTT
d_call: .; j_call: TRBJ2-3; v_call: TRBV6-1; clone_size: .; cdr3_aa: CASSESGLNTQYF; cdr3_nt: TGTGCCAGCAGTGAATCTGGGCTGAATACGCAGTATTTT